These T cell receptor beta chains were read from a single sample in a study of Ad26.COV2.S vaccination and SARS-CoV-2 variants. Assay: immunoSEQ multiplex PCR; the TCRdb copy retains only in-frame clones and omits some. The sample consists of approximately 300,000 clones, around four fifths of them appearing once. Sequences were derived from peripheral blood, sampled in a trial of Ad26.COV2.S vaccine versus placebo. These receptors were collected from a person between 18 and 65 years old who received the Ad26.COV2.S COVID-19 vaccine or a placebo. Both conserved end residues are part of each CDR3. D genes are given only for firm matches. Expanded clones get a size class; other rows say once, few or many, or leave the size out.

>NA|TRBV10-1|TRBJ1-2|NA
CASSESYRDRNNYGYTF
TGCGCCAGCAGTGAGTCTTACCGGGACCGAAATAACTATGGCTACACCTTC
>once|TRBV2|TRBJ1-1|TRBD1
CASSVQGSEAFF
TGTGCCAGCAGCGTACAGGGGTCTGAAGCTTTCTTT
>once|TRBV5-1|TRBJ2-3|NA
CASSFDRSGTDTQYF
TGCGCCAGCAGCTTCGACAGAAGCGGCACAGATACGCAGTATTTT
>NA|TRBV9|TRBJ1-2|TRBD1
CASRTGTGNYGYTF
TGTGCCAGCAGGACCGGGACAGGGAACTATGGCTACACCTTC
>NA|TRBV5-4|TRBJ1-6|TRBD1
CASSLGQGSSPLHF
TGTGCCAGCAGCTTGGGACAGGGGAGTTCACCCCTCCACTTT
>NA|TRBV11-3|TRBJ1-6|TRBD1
CASSRGTAYSPLHF
TGTGCCAGCAGCCGCGGGACAGCGTACTCACCCCTCCACTTT
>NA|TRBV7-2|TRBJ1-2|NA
CASSLEVTGREGYTF
TGTGCCAGCAGCTTAGAGGTAACAGGGAGAGAAGGCTACACCTTC
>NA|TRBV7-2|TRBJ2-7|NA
CASSSQGGIGTYEQYF
TGTGCCAGCAGCTCCCAGGGGGGGATAGGGACCTACGAGCAGTACTTC
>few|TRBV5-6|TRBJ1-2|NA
CASSLELGGPPGYTF
TGTGCCAGCAGCTTGGAATTGGGCGGACCTCCTGGCTACACCTTC
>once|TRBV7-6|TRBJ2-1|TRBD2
CASSRTSGGSSYNEQFF
TGTGCCAGCAGCCGGACTAGCGGGGGAAGCTCCTACAATGAGCAGTTCTTC
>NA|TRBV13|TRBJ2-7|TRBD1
CASSSRDSRLDEQYF
TGTGCCAGCAGCTCCCGGGACAGCCGGCTCGACGAGCAGTACTTC
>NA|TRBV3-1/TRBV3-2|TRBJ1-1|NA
CASSQLTTEAFF
TGTGCCAGCAGCCAGCTTACCACTGAAGCTTTCTTT
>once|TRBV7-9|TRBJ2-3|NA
CASSSGTSDTQYF
TGTGCCAGCAGCTCTGGGACCTCCGATACGCAGTATTTT
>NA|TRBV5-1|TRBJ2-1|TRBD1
CASSLVSGQGTGEQFF
TGCGCCAGCAGCTTGGTTTCTGGGCAGGGGACAGGGGAGCAGTTCTTC
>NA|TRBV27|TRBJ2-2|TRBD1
CASSLQGDTGELFF
TGTGCCAGCAGTTTACAGGGGGACACCGGGGAGCTGTTTTTT
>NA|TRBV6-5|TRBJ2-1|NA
CASSYRVPYEQFF
TGTGCCAGCAGCTATAGAGTGCCCTATGAGCAGTTCTTC
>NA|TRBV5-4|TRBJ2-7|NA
CASSLTPRTYEQYF
TGTGCCAGCAGTCTGACCCCTCGCACCTACGAGCAGTACTTC
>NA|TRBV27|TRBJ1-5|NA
CASSFGTARWPQHF
TGTGCCAGCAGTTTCGGGACTGCTCGATGGCCCCAGCATTTT
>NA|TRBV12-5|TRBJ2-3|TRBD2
CASGLGTSGSSTDTQYF
TGTGCTAGTGGCCTTGGGACTAGCGGAAGTAGCACAGATACGCAGTATTTT
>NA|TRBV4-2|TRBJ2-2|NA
CASSQPLRDGAGELFF
TGTGCCAGCAGCCAGCCTCTCCGAGACGGGGCCGGGGAGCTGTTTTTT
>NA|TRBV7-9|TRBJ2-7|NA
CASSRLPYEQYF
TGTGCCAGCAGCCGTCTCCCCTACGAGCAGTACTTC